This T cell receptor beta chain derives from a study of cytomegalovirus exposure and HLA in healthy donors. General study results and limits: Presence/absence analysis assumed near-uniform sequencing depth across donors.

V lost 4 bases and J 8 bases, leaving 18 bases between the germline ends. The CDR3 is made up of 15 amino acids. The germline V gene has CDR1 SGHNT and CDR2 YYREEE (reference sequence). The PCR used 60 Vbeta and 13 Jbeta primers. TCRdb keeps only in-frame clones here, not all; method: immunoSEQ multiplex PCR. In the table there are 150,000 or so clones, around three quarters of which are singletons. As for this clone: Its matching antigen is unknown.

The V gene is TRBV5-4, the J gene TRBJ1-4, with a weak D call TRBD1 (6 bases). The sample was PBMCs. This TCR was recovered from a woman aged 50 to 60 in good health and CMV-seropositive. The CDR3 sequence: CASSGGAGIKEKLFF. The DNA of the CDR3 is TGTGCCAGCAGCGGGGGGGCAGGAATAAAGGAAAAACTGTTTTTT.